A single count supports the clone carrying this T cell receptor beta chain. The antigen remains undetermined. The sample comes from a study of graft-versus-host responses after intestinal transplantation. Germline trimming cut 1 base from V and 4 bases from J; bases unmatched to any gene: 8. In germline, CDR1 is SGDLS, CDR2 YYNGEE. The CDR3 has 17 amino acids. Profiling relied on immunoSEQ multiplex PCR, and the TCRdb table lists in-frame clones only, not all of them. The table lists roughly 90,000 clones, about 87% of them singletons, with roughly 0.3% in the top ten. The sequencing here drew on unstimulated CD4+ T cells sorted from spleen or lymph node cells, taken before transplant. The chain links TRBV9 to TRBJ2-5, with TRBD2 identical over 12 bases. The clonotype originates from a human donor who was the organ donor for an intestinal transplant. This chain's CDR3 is CASSVWGTSGPGETQYF. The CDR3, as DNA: TGTGCCAGCAGCGTATGGGGGACTAGCGGGCCCGGAGAGACCCAGTACTTC.